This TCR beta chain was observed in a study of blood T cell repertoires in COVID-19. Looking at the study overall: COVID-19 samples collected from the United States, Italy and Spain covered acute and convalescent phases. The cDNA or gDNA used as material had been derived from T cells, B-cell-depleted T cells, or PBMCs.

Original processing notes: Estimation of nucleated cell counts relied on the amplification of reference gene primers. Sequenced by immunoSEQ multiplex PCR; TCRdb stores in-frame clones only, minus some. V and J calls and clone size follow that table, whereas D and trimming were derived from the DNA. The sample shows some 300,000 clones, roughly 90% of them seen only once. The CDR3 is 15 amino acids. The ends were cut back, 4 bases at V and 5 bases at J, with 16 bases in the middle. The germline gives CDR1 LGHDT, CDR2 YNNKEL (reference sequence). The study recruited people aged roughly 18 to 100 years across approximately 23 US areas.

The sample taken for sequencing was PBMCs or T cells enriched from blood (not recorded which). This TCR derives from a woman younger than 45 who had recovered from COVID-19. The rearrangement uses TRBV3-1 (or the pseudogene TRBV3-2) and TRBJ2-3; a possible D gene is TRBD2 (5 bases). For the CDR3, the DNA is TGTGCCAGCAGCCCATCACGGCCCCGGGGAGATACGCAGTATTTT. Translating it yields CASSPSRPRGDTQYF.